The 32 T cell receptor beta chains listed next were all sequenced from one sample in a study of blood T cell repertoires in COVID-19. Clones were sequenced by immunoSEQ multiplex PCR, and TCRdb holds only the in-frame ones, with some missing. This table has roughly 500,000 clones, 70% to 90% appearing once. What was sequenced was PBMCs or T cells enriched from blood (not recorded which). Receptors originate from a woman in her thirties or forties who had recovered from COVID-19.

V and J are TRBV10-3 and TRBJ1-1; 9 bases line up with TRBD1. In germline, CDR1 is ENHRY, CDR2 SYGVKD. J gave up 4 bases and V 6 bases, and 6 bases lay outside the gene matches. The CDR3 runs 14 residues. The CDR3 spells CAIRGTGTGTEAFF. DNA of the CDR3: TGTGCCATCAGAGGGACAGGGACGGGCACTGAAGCTTTCTTT.

The chain employs TRBV4-3 and TRBJ1-2; D perhaps matches TRBD1 (5 bases). Deletions cut 0 bases from V and 3 bases from J, with 11 bases between. Per germline, CDR1 LGHNA and CDR2 YSLEER. The CDR3 totals 15 residues. Written as DNA, the CDR3 is TGCGCCAGCAGCCAAGATGTGCAGGGTTACTATGGCTACACCTTC. Protein sequence: CASSQDVQGYYGYTF.

The chain employs TRBV27 and TRBJ2-2; a possible D gene is TRBD2 (8 bases). V gave up 8 bases and J gave up 0 bases, with 25 bases separating them. Germline V gene data show CDR1 as MNHEY and CDR2 as SMNVEV (reference sequence). The CDR3 runs 19 residues. This chain's CDR3 is CASQGGPFVAGPNTGELFF. Written as DNA, the CDR3 is TGTGCCAGCCAAGGGGGCCCATTTGTAGCGGGACCGAACACCGGGGAGCTGTTTTTT.

This rearrangement joins TRBV10-1 to TRBJ2-1; 9 bases align to TRBD2. This CDR3 spans 14 amino acids. V dropped 4 bases and J dropped 3; count of bases not matched to a gene: 1. Germline CDR1 and CDR2: WNHNN and SYGVQD (reference sequence). This chain's CDR3 is CASSGAGGYNEQFF. The CDR3 DNA is TGCGCCAGCAGTGGAGCGGGAGGCTACAATGAGCAGTTCTTC.

The genes are TRBV5-4 and TRBJ2-3; 7 nucleotides align to TRBD2. Germline CDR1 SGHNT, CDR2 YYREEE (reference sequence). J lost 5 bases, V lost 4 bases, and 16 bases had no gene match. This CDR3 spans 17 amino acids. The CDR3 loop reads CASSPPGGGASGDTQYF. The CDR3 nucleotides are TGTGCCAGCAGCCCCCCTGGGGGAGGGGCCAGTGGAGATACGCAGTATTTT. The full variable domain, completed using reference TRBV5-4 and TRBJ2-3, is ETGVTQSPTHLIKTRGQQVTLRCSSQSGHNTVSWYQQALGQGPQFIFQYYREEENGRGNFPPRFSGLQFPNYSSELNVNALELDDSALYLCASSPPGGGASGDTQYFGPGTRLTVL.

J is TRBJ2-7 and V is TRBV11-3, with D maybe TRBD1 (6 bases). The length of the CDR3 is 14 residues. Trimming left V 3 bases short and J 2 bases short, with 11 bases between. CDR1 and CDR2 (germline): SGHNT, YENEEA. In nucleotides, the CDR3 is TGTGCCAGCAGCTTGTCGACAGGCCCCTACGAGCAGTACTTC. Translation: CASSLSTGPYEQYF.

This chain joins TRBV4-1 and TRBJ2-5, with 7 bases lining up with TRBD2. Germline V CDR1 and CDR2: MGHRA, YSYEKL. The CDR3 runs 15 residues. V shed 3 bases and J 5 bases; nucleotides not matched to a gene: 9. The CDR3 sequence: CASSHPAGVDETQYF. CDR3 coding DNA: TGCGCCAGCAGCCATCCCGCGGGAGTGGATGAGACCCAGTACTTC.

The CDR3 DNA reads TGTGCCAGCAGCACCCGGGAATCGAACACTGAAGCTTTCTTT. Translation gives CASSTRESNTEAFF. The chain joins TRBV21-1 to TRBJ1-1. TRBV21-1 is reported as a pseudogene. This CDR3 region has 14 residues.

The chain couples TRBV5-5 to TRBJ2-3; TRBD1 might be the D (5 bases). The CDR3 covers 14 residues. The germline CDR1 and CDR2 sequences are SGHKS and YYEKEE (reference sequence). Trimming pared 0 bases from V and 3 bases from J, leaving 8 bases between. This CDR3 is CASSLAGLTDTQYF. CDR3 bases: TGTGCCAGCAGCTTGGCAGGGTTGACAGATACGCAGTATTTT.

The genes are TRBV5-5 and TRBJ1-5; maybe TRBD1 (6 bases). Trimming took 0 bases from V and 0 from J, leaving 7 bases between them. Germline lookup yields CDR1 SGHKS and CDR2 YYEKEE (reference sequence). This CDR3 has 15 amino acids. In DNA, the CDR3 is TGTGCCAGCAGCTTGGGAGGGGGTAGCAATCAGCCCCAGCATTTT. It codes for CASSLGGGSNQPQHF.

The rearrangement joins TRBV7-2 to TRBJ2-1, with TRBD2 matching 10 bases. Losses at the gene ends were 2 bases for V and 2 bases for J; bases not matched to a gene: 6. This CDR3 has 17 amino acids. The germline CDR1 and CDR2 sequences are SGHTA and FQGNSA. CDR3 in amino acids: CASSLLAGALTYNEQFF. The CDR3 DNA reads TGTGCCAGCAGCTTACTAGCGGGAGCCCTAACCTACAATGAGCAGTTCTTC.

The rearrangement joins TRBV9 to TRBJ2-7; 11 bases agree with TRBD1. Losses at the gene ends were 4 bases for V and 7 bases for J; bases not matched to a gene: 10. This CDR3 region has 15 residues. Germline loops: CDR1 SGDLS, CDR2 YYNGEE. The CDR3 DNA sequence: TGTGCCAGCAGCCGGACAGGGGGCATTGTTCCGGAGCAGTACTTC. Translated: CASSRTGGIVPEQYF. Together with reference TRBV9 and TRBJ2-7, the CDR3 gives the full variable domain: DSGVTQTPKHLITATGQRVTLRCSPRSGDLSVYWYQQSLDQGLQFLIQYYNGEERAKGNILERFSAQQFPDLHSELNLSSLELGDSALYFCASSRTGGIVPEQYFGPGTRLTVT.

This chain uses TRBV7-9 with TRBJ2-7, with D unresolved. Germline V lookup: CDR1 SEHNR, CDR2 FQNEAQ (reference sequence). The CDR3 sequence is 13 residues long. V dropped 4 bases and J dropped 0 bases, with 7 bases sitting between them. The CDR3 coding sequence is TGTGCCAGCAGCTCCTCTCCCTCCTACGAGCAGTACTTC. Its translation: CASSSSPSYEQYF.

This rearrangement joins TRBV27 to TRBJ1-2; 8 nucleotides match TRBD1. The length of the CDR3 is 16 residues. Germline V gives CDR1 MNHEY, CDR2 SMNVEV (reference sequence). J lost 12 bases, V lost 6 bases, and 21 bases had no gene match. CDR3 DNA: TGTGCCAGCAGCCTTAAACCAGAGCGAGGGACAGGAAGTCACACCTTC. It specifies CASSLKPERGTGSHTF.

The CDR3 protein is CASSLEGPTGGYTF. The CDR3 DNA reads as TGCGCCAGCAGCTTGGAGGGCCCGACGGGAGGCTACACCTTC. The rearrangement links TRBV5-1 to TRBJ1-2; D is uncertain. V lost 0 bases and J 8 bases, leaving 14 bases between the germline ends. The CDR3 extends over 14 amino acids. CDR1 is SGHRS and CDR2 is YFSETQ in the germline V gene.

V usage is TRBV5-8 and J usage is TRBJ1-1; D might be TRBD1 (5 bases). V was pared by 2 bases and J by 8 bases, with 25 bases between. CDR1 is SGHTS and CDR2 is YDEGEE in the germline V gene. The CDR3 totals 17 residues. CDR3: CASSFRAGTRLMPEAFF. Written as DNA, the CDR3 is TGTGCCAGCAGCTTTAGGGCAGGGACTAGGCTTATGCCCGAAGCTTTCTTT.

This chain joins TRBV15 and TRBJ2-7; 7 bases are a match to TRBD1. V gave up 0 bases and J gave up 0 bases; unmatched junction bases: 2. Germline CDR1 LNHNV, CDR2 YYDKDF (reference sequence). The CDR3 is 15 amino acids. This chain's CDR3 is CATSRDRDSSYEQYF. The DNA of the CDR3 is TGTGCCACCAGCAGAGATCGGGACAGCTCCTACGAGCAGTACTTC.

As DNA, the CDR3 is TGTGCCAGCAGTTCGGAGGGGTCTAACACTGAAGCTTTCTTT. It codes for CASSSEGSNTEAFF. The chain employs TRBV11-3 and TRBJ1-1; a weak D match, TRBD1 (5 bases). The V end was cut by 6 bases, the J end by 2 bases, with 13 bases between. CDR1 and CDR2 (germline): SGHNT, YENEEA. CDR3 size: 14 residues.

The chain's CDR3 is CASSLGGGRGETQYF. The CDR3 DNA is TGTGCCAGCAGCCTTGGCGGCGGGAGGGGAGAGACCCAGTACTTC. V and J are TRBV9 and TRBJ2-5, with 9 bases aligning to TRBD2. Per the germline V gene, CDR1 is SGDLS and CDR2 is YYNGEE. The CDR3 covers 15 residues. The trim removed 4 bases at V and 4 bases at J, leaving 8 bases unmatched.

The CDR3 protein is CASLHRVSFGNTIYF. CDR3 bases: TGTGCCAGCCTTCACAGGGTCTCCTTTGGAAACACCATATATTTT. V and J are TRBV19 and TRBJ1-3, with D possibly matching TRBD1 (6 bases). V lost 9 bases and J lost 3, with 18 bases in between. The CDR3 loop spans 15 amino acids. Germline-derived CDR1 and CDR2 are LNHDA and SQIVND (reference sequence).

This clone came up once. Other nucleotide sequences from this sample produce the same CDR3. J is TRBJ1-5 and V is TRBV19, with 11 bases fitting TRBD1. Per the germline V gene, CDR1 is LNHDA and CDR2 is SQIVND (reference sequence). J was trimmed by 7 bases and V by 1 base; bases with no gene match: 3. The CDR3 contains 15 residues. CDR3 sequence: CASSIGTGGDQPQHF. CDR3 in DNA: TGTGCCAGTAGTATAGGGACAGGGGGCGACCAGCCCCAGCATTTT.

The chain recombines TRBV11-3 with TRBJ2-7, with 7 positions matching TRBD2. The length of the CDR3 is 14 residues. Germline CDR1 SGHNT, CDR2 YENEEA. V shed 2 bases, J shed 1 base, and the junction held 2 bases outside the gene matches. CDR3 DNA sequence: TGTGCCAGCAGCTTAAGCGGGGATTCCTACGAGCAGTACTTC. Residues: CASSLSGDSYEQYF.

V usage is TRBV7-9 and J usage is TRBJ2-3; 12 bases match TRBD2. The CDR3 runs to 14 residues. The V and J ends lost 5 bases and 3 bases, in that order; junction bases with no gene match: 0. CDR1 is SEHNR, CDR2 FQNEAQ, per germline (reference sequence). The CDR3 here is CASSGLAGTDTQYF. In nucleotides, the CDR3 is TGTGCCAGCAGCGGACTAGCGGGAACAGATACGCAGTATTTT. The whole variable domain, filled in from reference TRBV7-9 and TRBJ2-3, reads DTGVSQNPRHKITKRGQNVTFRCDPISEHNRLYWYRQTLGQGPEFLTYFQNEAQLEKSRLLSDRFSAERPKGSFSTLEIQRTEQGDSAMYLCASSGLAGTDTQYFGPGTRLTVL.

This clone was seen just once. The chain couples TRBV21-1 to TRBJ1-5. TRBV21-1 is assigned pseudogene status. This CDR3 has 16 residues. CDR3 amino acids: CASSKGSGGLVQPQHF. In nucleotides, the CDR3 is TGTGCCAGCAGCAAAGGGTCAGGAGGGTTGGTTCAGCCCCAGCATTTT.

This clone was seen at least ten times. The chain combines TRBV11-2 with TRBJ1-1; D gene uncertain. From germline, CDR1 is SGHAT and CDR2 FQNNGV. With 4 bases removed from V and 0 bases from J, the gap between germline ends came to 9 bases. This CDR3 comprises 14 residues. CDR3 in amino acids: CASSSSLLNTEAFF. CDR3 nucleotides: TGTGCCAGCAGCTCCTCTTTATTGAACACTGAAGCTTTCTTT.

This chain uses TRBV4-1 with TRBJ2-5; the match to TRBD2 covers 14 bases. This CDR3 spans 17 amino acids. Germline CDR1 is MGHRA and CDR2 is YSYEKL. The J segment lost 5 bases and the V segment lost 3 bases, leaving 8 bases of the junction unmatched. The CDR3 coding sequence is TGCGCCAGCAGCCAGGGTGGACTAGCGGGAGGCAAGGAGACCCAGTACTTC. It specifies CASSQGGLAGGKETQYF.

Details on this clone: The same CDR3 can be traced to other DNA sequences in this sample. The V call is TRBV5-1, the J call TRBJ2-1; maybe TRBD2 (5 bases). CDR3 size: 12 residues. V lost 0 bases and J 9 bases, leaving 7 bases between the germline ends. The germline V gene encodes CDR1 SGHRS and CDR2 YFSETQ. This chain's CDR3 is CASSLVSGEQFF. The CDR3 DNA follows: TGCGCCAGCAGCTTGGTAAGCGGTGAGCAGTTCTTC.

CDR3 sequence: CASSLWSRGLSSYNSPLHF. The CDR3 region has the DNA TGTGCCAGCAGTTTATGGAGCAGGGGGCTGAGCTCCTATAATTCACCCCTCCACTTT. The V gene is TRBV27, the J gene TRBJ1-6, with 8 bases that match TRBD1. Unmatched junction bases numbered 8, after V lost 1 base and J lost 0 bases. The length of the CDR3 is 19 residues. CDR1 is MNHEY, CDR2 SMNVEV, per germline (reference sequence).

This chain joins TRBV7-9 and TRBJ2-7, with TRBD1 matching 7 bases. V lost 6 bases and J lost 4; bases outside the gene matches: 9. CDR1 is SEHNR and CDR2 is FQNEAQ in the germline V gene (reference sequence). The CDR3 covers 14 residues. CDR3 coding DNA: TGTGCCAGCAGGACCTGGGACAGTACGTACGAGCAGTACTTC. It is translated as CASRTWDSTYEQYF.

The chain couples TRBV6-1 to TRBJ1-5, with 7 nucleotides matching TRBD1. The germline V gene has CDR1 MNHNS and CDR2 SASEGT. V lost 2 bases to trimming and J lost 6 bases; unmatched junction nucleotides: 10. This CDR3 has 16 amino acids. CDR3 residues: CASSERGQFLRQPQHF. CDR3 sequence (DNA): TGTGCCAGCAGTGAAAGGGGACAGTTCCTTCGTCAGCCCCAGCATTTT.

The rearrangement joins TRBV5-1 to TRBJ1-3; the D is unclear. The CDR3 consists of 12 residues. The ends were cut back, 1 base at V and 14 bases at J, with 13 bases in the middle. Germline V gene sequence: CDR1 SGHRS, CDR2 YFSETQ. The CDR3 nucleotides are TGCGCCAGCAGCTTGAATCCCGACATCTTATATTTT. Its protein is CASSLNPDILYF.

The chain recombines TRBV29-1 with TRBJ1-3; TRBD1 agrees at 10 bases. Germline V gives CDR1 SQVTM, CDR2 ANQGSEA. Germline trimming cut 3 bases from V and 5 bases from J; bases unmatched to any gene: 4. The CDR3 loop spans 14 amino acids. CDR3 in amino acids: CSVEGQGRRNTIYF. In DNA, the CDR3 is TGCAGCGTTGAGGGACAGGGGCGACGAAACACCATATATTTT. Variable domain in full (rest from reference TRBV29-1 and TRBJ1-3): SAVISQKPSRDICQRGTSLTIQCQVDSQVTMMFWYRQQPGQSLTLIATANQGSEATYESGFVIDKFPISRPNLTFSTLTVSNMSPEDSSIYLCSVEGQGRRNTIYFGEGSWLTVV.